This TCR beta chain was captured in a study of blood T cell repertoires in COVID-19. Looking at the study overall: The samples span acute and convalescent COVID-19 from the United States, Italy and Spain. Sample material is recorded as cDNA or gDNA derived from T cells, B-cell-depleted T cells, or PBMCs.

The study drew participants aged about 18 to 95 years from under 30 US areas. Original methodology: Estimates of nucleated cell counts were drawn from the amplification of reference gene primers. Method: immunoSEQ multiplex PCR; TCRdb's copy keeps in-frame clones and lacks some. From that table come the V and J calls and clone size; the DNA was used to work out D and trimming. In the table there are around 230,000 clones, just over 85% of which are singletons. Per germline, CDR1 LGHNT and CDR2 FRNRAP. The CDR3 length is 15 residues. V dropped 6 bases and J dropped 6 bases, with 20 bases sitting between them.

Sequencing was done on a sample of PBMCs or T cells enriched from blood (not recorded which). The chain is built from TRBV12-5 and TRBJ1-1; D not certain. The origin of this receptor is a woman in her 40s with acute COVID-19. CDR3 sequence (DNA): TGTGCTAGTGGCCTACTTTTGGGAGGGTTCGCTGAAGCTTTCTTT. It codes for CASGLLLGGFAEAFF.